This T cell receptor beta chain appears in the sequencing data of a study of CD8+ T cells in alopecia areata. Overall study findings and caveats: Sequencing of scalp tissue also captures the resident alphabeta T cells of normal skin. Among patients, TCR sharing was less clear than in mice, a difference possibly due in part to HLA diversity in the patient population. Lesional scalp, notably in alopecia totalis/universalis, had clonality above that of normal scalp.

From PBMCs, CD4+ and CD8+ T cells were sorted. Details on this clone: The antigen is not known.

Isolated RNA was reverse transcribed into cDNA used as the sequencing template. The data were produced by immunoSEQ multiplex PCR, yet TCRdb's version contains in-frame clones alone and is incomplete. The sample holds 110,000 or so clones, 55% to 75% seen once. Trimming cost V 2 bases and J 2 bases, with 13 bases left between them. The CDR3 totals 15 residues. Per germline, CDR1 PRHDT and CDR2 FYEKMQ (reference sequence). The TCR was taken from a human donor in good health. The rearrangement links TRBV13 to TRBJ2-7; D is possibly TRBD2 (5 bases). The sequencing sample was made of CD8+ T cells sorted from blood. CDR3 bases: TGTGCCAGCAGCTTACGTGCGGGTTCTACCTACGAGCAGTACTTC. As protein: CASSLRAGSTYEQYF.